These 28 T cell receptor beta chains came from one sample sequenced in a study of shared clonotypes between healthy human individuals. The assay was immunoSEQ multiplex PCR, and TCRdb's table has in-frame clones only and misses some. This table holds about 730,000 clones, around 77% found once. Material: memory CD4+ T cells sorted from blood. Stated subset: CD45RA-negative fraction. The receptors come from a woman aged 25-40 years in good health.

This sequence joins TRBV27 and TRBJ1-5; D is unresolved. The ends were cut back, 1 base at V and 3 bases at J, with 4 bases in the middle. Germline CDR1 is MNHEY and CDR2 is SMNVEV (reference sequence). The CDR3 runs to 13 residues. Here the CDR3 reads CASSLYANQPQHF. CDR3 in DNA: TGTGCCAGCAGTTTATACGCCAATCAGCCCCAGCATTTT.

The V and J genes are TRBV5-1 and TRBJ2-3; D remains ambiguous. Trimming took 0 bases from V and 4 from J, leaving 12 bases between them. The CDR3 spans 15 residues. Per the germline V gene, CDR1 is SGHRS and CDR2 is YFSETQ. The CDR3 reads CASSLALVWSDTQYF. The DNA of the CDR3 is TGCGCCAGCAGCTTGGCCCTAGTTTGGTCAGATACGCAGTATTTT.

This chain joins TRBV2 and TRBJ1-2; D ambiguous. The germline V gene has CDR1 SNHLY and CDR2 FYNNEI. V was pared by 4 bases and J by 1 base, with 7 bases between. There are 13 residues in the CDR3. Written as DNA, the CDR3 is TGTGCCAGCAGTGTTGAAGTTAACTATGGCTACACCTTC. Residues: CASSVEVNYGYTF. Together with reference TRBV2 and TRBJ1-2, the CDR3 gives the full variable domain: EPEVTQTPSHQVTQMGQEVILRCVPISNHLYFYWYRQILGQKVEFLVSFYNNEISEKSEIFDDQFSVERPDGSNFTLKIRSTKLEDSAMYFCASSVEVNYGYTFGSGTRLTVV.

The chain is built from TRBV28 and TRBJ2-5; D is possibly TRBD2 (7 bases). The CDR3 extends over 17 amino acids. V shed 6 bases and J shed 1 base, with 21 bases lying between them. Germline CDR1 and CDR2: MDHEN and SYDVKM. The CDR3 reads CASRPGRGGGSQETQYF. The DNA of the CDR3 is TGTGCCAGCAGACCCGGAAGGGGGGGAGGTAGCCAAGAGACCCAGTACTTC.

The chain joins TRBV5-4 to TRBJ2-5, with 10 nucleotides matching TRBD2. The CDR3 is 15 residues long. Unmatched junction bases numbered 5, after V lost 0 bases and J lost 6 bases. Per germline, CDR1 SGHNT and CDR2 YYREEE (reference sequence). CDR3 DNA: TGTGCCAGCAGCTTGGGTGGAGCGGGAGGGAAGACCCAGTACTTC. Translating gives CASSLGGAGGKTQYF.

The chain uses TRBV7-9 and TRBJ2-5; D gene ambiguous. The CDR3 spans 14 residues. The germline CDR1 and CDR2 sequences are SEHNR and FQNEAQ (reference sequence). V lost 5 bases and J lost 5, with 15 bases in between. For the CDR3, the DNA is TGTGCCAGCAGCCTCGTAGGCGACCGGGAGACCCAGTACTTC. It encodes CASSLVGDRETQYF.

The V and J genes are TRBV4-2 and TRBJ2-2; D possibly matches TRBD1 or TRBD2 (5 bases each). Trimming left V 1 base short and J 6 bases short, with 12 bases between. The CDR3 is made up of 15 amino acids. Per germline, CDR1 LGHNA and CDR2 YNFKEQ. For the CDR3, the DNA is TGTGCCAGCAGCCAAGCCCGAGGGACCTCCGGGGAGCTGTTTTTT. Its translation: CASSQARGTSGELFF.

This chain uses TRBV28 with TRBJ2-1; TRBD2 agrees at 14 bases. Germline-derived CDR1 and CDR2 are MDHEN and SYDVKM. This CDR3 spans 16 amino acids. V trimming: 6 bases; J trimming: 1 base; junction bases outside the gene matches: 2. The CDR3 here is CASRGTSGSSYNEQFF. CDR3 sequence (DNA): TGTGCCAGCAGGGGGACTAGCGGGAGTTCCTACAATGAGCAGTTCTTC.

CDR3 in DNA: TGTGCCAGCAGCGGGACAGGGGGGTGGAACACTGAAGCTTTCTTT. This translates into CASSGTGGWNTEAFF. V and J are TRBV7-9 and TRBJ1-1; 11 nucleotides match TRBD1. Germline lookup yields CDR1 SEHNR and CDR2 FQNEAQ (reference sequence). This CDR3 has 15 residues. Losses at the gene ends were 5 bases for V and 1 base for J; bases not matched to a gene: 3.

The V gene is TRBV28, the J gene TRBJ2-1; D perhaps matches TRBD1 (6 bases). The V and J ends lost 8 bases and 1 base respectively, with 12 bases between them. CDR3 length equals 14 residues. Germline CDR1 reads MDHEN; CDR2 reads SYDVKM. The CDR3 bases are TGTGCCAGCCACAGGGCCGGGTCCTACAATGAGCAGTTCTTC. It is translated as CASHRAGSYNEQFF.

The chain links TRBV25-1 to TRBJ1-3; D is uncertain. V was cut by 8 bases and J by 3 bases, with 17 bases left in between. CDR1 is MGHDK, CDR2 SYGVNS, per germline. There are 15 residues in the CDR3. CDR3 amino acids: CASSKTGGLGNTIYF. The DNA of the CDR3 is TGTGCCAGCTCAAAAACCGGAGGCCTTGGAAACACCATATATTTT.

This chain's CDR3 is CSVEARLARNNEQFF. CDR3 sequence (DNA): TGCAGCGTTGAAGCCCGACTAGCGCGAAACAATGAGCAGTTCTTC. This chain links TRBV29-1 with TRBJ2-1, with 8 bases aligning to TRBD2. Germline assignment: CDR1 SQVTM and CDR2 ANQGSEA. Germline trimming cut 1 base from V and 5 bases from J; bases unmatched to any gene: 7. The CDR3 loop spans 15 amino acids.

The rearrangement joins TRBV6-5 to TRBJ1-1, with D perhaps matching TRBD1 (5 bases). The CDR3 contains 14 residues. CDR1 is MNHEY and CDR2 is SVGAGI in the germline V gene. V was pared by 0 bases and J by 6 bases, with 11 bases between. CDR3 region: CASSYSQGRAEAFF. In nucleotides, the CDR3 is TGTGCCAGCAGTTACTCGCAGGGTCGAGCTGAAGCTTTCTTT.

This clone was found a few times. This chain joins TRBV9 and TRBJ1-1; D remains ambiguous. The germline gives CDR1 SGDLS, CDR2 YYNGEE. Trimming pared 0 bases from V and 7 bases from J, leaving 7 bases between. The CDR3 consists of 12 residues. CDR3 sequence: CASSVERNEAFF. CDR3 coding DNA: TGTGCCAGCAGCGTAGAGCGGAATGAAGCTTTCTTT.

The sample holds a few counts of this clone. The chain couples TRBV10-3 to TRBJ2-1; D is ambiguous. CDR1 is ENHRY and CDR2 is SYGVKD in the germline V gene. This CDR3 region has 13 residues. With 0 bases removed from V and 7 bases from J, the gap between germline ends came to 7 bases. CDR3 residues: CAISESGRNEQFF. DNA of the CDR3: TGTGCCATCAGTGAGTCGGGCAGGAATGAGCAGTTCTTC.

The chain carries TRBV4-1 and TRBJ2-3; 8 bases align to TRBD1. The CDR3 is 15 residues long. Germline lookup yields CDR1 MGHRA and CDR2 YSYEKL. Losses at the gene ends were 1 base for V and 6 bases for J; bases not matched to a gene: 6. The CDR3 region is CASSQGQTGVDTQYF. Written as DNA, the CDR3 is TGCGCCAGCAGCCAAGGCCAGACAGGGGTGGATACGCAGTATTTT.

The V gene is TRBV7-8, the J gene TRBJ2-1; D gene unclear. The V and J ends lost 2 bases and 0 bases respectively, with 11 bases between them. The germline V gene encodes CDR1 SGHVS and CDR2 FQNEAQ. The CDR3 runs 16 residues. CDR3 coding DNA: TGTGCCAGCAGCTTAAGGTGGCCTAGCTCCTACAATGAGCAGTTCTTC. This encodes CASSLRWPSSYNEQFF.

The V gene is TRBV5-1, the J gene TRBJ2-1; TRBD1 is a possible D gene (5 bases). V was pared by 7 bases and J by 9 bases, with 20 bases between. The germline CDR1 and CDR2 sequences are SGHRS and YFSETQ. The CDR3 sequence is 14 residues long. The CDR3 DNA reads TGCGCCAGCCCCACCAGGGTCTTCCGCAGTGAGCAGTTCTTC. Its translation: CASPTRVFRSEQFF.

The chain couples TRBV7-9 to TRBJ2-3; D may be TRBD1 (7 bases). V lost 2 bases and J lost 2, with 20 bases in between. In germline, CDR1 is SEHNR, CDR2 FQNEAQ (reference sequence). The CDR3 has 18 residues. The chain's CDR3 is CASSLNRQGLGHTDTQYF. As DNA, the CDR3 is TGTGCCAGCAGCTTAAACCGACAGGGACTTGGGCACACAGATACGCAGTATTTT.

The gene calls are TRBV5-1 and TRBJ1-4, with D perhaps matching TRBD1 (6 bases). The CDR3 contains 14 residues. In germline, CDR1 is SGHRS, CDR2 YFSETQ. The ends were cut back, 5 bases at V and 4 bases at J, with 12 bases in the middle. CDR3 residues: CASRWTDFNEKLFF. The CDR3 DNA sequence: TGCGCCAGCAGGTGGACAGATTTTAATGAAAAACTGTTTTTT.

This clone was seen a few times. V is TRBV29-1 and J is TRBJ1-1; perhaps TRBD1 as D (5 bases). The CDR3 is 12 amino acids. Between the trimmed V and J ends, which lost 4 bases and 4 bases, there was a span of 10 bases. Germline loops: CDR1 SQVTM, CDR2 ANQGSEA. The CDR3 here is CSVGEGSTEAFF. The CDR3, as DNA: TGCAGCGTTGGTGAGGGGAGCACTGAAGCTTTCTTT.

For this clone: The same CDR3 arises from other DNA sequences in this sample as well. V and J are TRBV30 and TRBJ2-6; D may be TRBD1 (6 bases). Germline lookup yields CDR1 GTSNPN and CDR2 SVGIG (reference sequence). The CDR3 extends over 13 amino acids. The DNA of the CDR3 is TGTGCTTCGGACAGTTCTGGGGCCAACGTCCTGACTTTC. It is translated as CASDSSGANVLTF.

The table lists this clone with a count of one. The chain is built from TRBV28 and TRBJ1-5; unclear D gene. Germline loops: CDR1 MDHEN, CDR2 SYDVKM. Trimming pared 3 bases from V and 7 bases from J, leaving 7 bases between. CDR3 length: 12 amino acids. The CDR3 is CASSLWAQPQHF. The CDR3 DNA reads as TGTGCCAGCAGTTTGTGGGCCCAGCCCCAGCATTTT.

A note on this clone: The identical CDR3 is also encoded by other nucleotide sequences in the sample. The gene calls are TRBV18 and TRBJ2-7; no firm D call. The CDR3 has 12 residues. The V gene's germline CDR1 is KGHSH and CDR2 LQKENI. The V end lost 2 bases, the J end lost 3 bases, and 5 bases lay between the germline ends. The CDR3 region has the DNA TGTGCCAGCTCACCATCTGACTACGAGCAGTACTTC. The encoded protein is CASSPSDYEQYF.

The table lists this clone with a few counts. The V call is TRBV19, the J call TRBJ2-7; D perhaps matches TRBD2 (6 bases). The V end lost 5 bases, the J end lost 3 bases, and 14 bases lay between the germline ends. The CDR3 sequence is 14 residues long. CDR1 is LNHDA, CDR2 SQIVND, per germline (reference sequence). This CDR3 is CASSQRGSHYEQYF. The CDR3 DNA sequence: TGTGCCAGTAGTCAACGGGGGTCCCACTACGAGCAGTACTTC.

Of note for this clone: The germline gene is not matched at one end of the junction; a read error may be the cause. V is TRBV4-1 and J is TRBJ2-2; 7 bases are shared with TRBD1. The V gene's germline CDR1 is MGHRA and CDR2 YSYEKL. This CDR3 has 14 residues. DNA of the CDR3: TGCGCCAGCAGCCATGGACAGGCGTGCCGGGGAGCTGTTTTT. Its protein product is CASSHGQACRGAVF.

CDR3: CASSEALTGDVRSYEQYF. The CDR3 bases are TGTGCCAGCAGTGAAGCGCTGACAGGGGATGTAAGGTCCTACGAGCAGTACTTC. This sequence joins TRBV6-1 and TRBJ2-7; 8 nucleotides agree with TRBD1. Unmatched junction bases numbered 11, after V lost 0 bases and J lost 1 base. Germline CDR1 and CDR2: MNHNS and SASEGT. There are 18 residues in the CDR3.

V and J are TRBV28 and TRBJ2-5; 9 positions match TRBD1. The CDR3 sequence is 14 residues long. From germline, CDR1 is MDHEN and CDR2 SYDVKM. J lost 7 bases, V lost 6 bases, and 9 bases had no gene match. CDR3 sequence reads: CASRDRGSSRTQYF. CDR3 DNA: TGTGCCAGCAGGGACAGGGGATCGAGTCGGACCCAGTACTTC.